Listed below are T cell receptor beta chains from one sample, sequenced in a study of T cell changes during pregnancy in multiple sclerosis. Profiled with immunoSEQ multiplex PCR; TCRdb holds only in-frame clones, not every one. Among some 70,000 clones, roughly 92% were seen once, and the ten largest hold approximately 4%. The sequences come from peripheral blood, collected after pregnancy. The receptors stem from a female donor in good health, enrolled as a control in a pregnancy study. Both conserved end residues are part of each CDR3. Fields, in order: CDR3 length, V gene, D gene, J gene, CDR3 DNA, CDR3 protein. A D gene is named only where the DNA matches it firmly.

cdr3_length: 15; v_call: TRBV2; d_call: NA; j_call: TRBJ2-7; cdr3_nt: TGTGCCAGCAGTGTCGGGGCAGGGGATTTAGGGGAGCAGTACTTC; cdr3_aa: CASSVGAGDLGEQYF
cdr3_length: 13; v_call: TRBV25-1; d_call: NA; j_call: TRBJ2-7; cdr3_nt: TGTGCCTCCGGGGGGACAGGAGCCTACGAGCAGTACTTC; cdr3_aa: CASGGTGAYEQYF
cdr3_length: 13; v_call: TRBV7-2; d_call: NA; j_call: TRBJ2-7; cdr3_nt: TGTGCCAGCAGCCTCTACAGGGAATGGGAGCAGTACTTC; cdr3_aa: CASSLYREWEQYF
cdr3_length: 18; v_call: TRBV9; d_call: TRBD1; j_call: TRBJ2-7; cdr3_nt: TGTGCCAGCAGCCCGTTGCTCGGGACAGGGGGCTGGTCCTACGAGCAGTACTTC; cdr3_aa: CASSPLLGTGGWSYEQYF
cdr3_length: 16; v_call: TRBV7-3; d_call: NA; j_call: TRBJ2-1; cdr3_nt: TGTGCCAGCAGCAAAAGAGGGGGAGGGGCCTACAATGAGCAGTTCTTC; cdr3_aa: CASSKRGGGAYNEQFF
cdr3_length: 15; v_call: TRBV4-1; d_call: NA; j_call: TRBJ2-7; cdr3_nt: TGCGCCAGCAGCCAAGATACCGCGGCCCCCTACGAGCAGTACTTC; cdr3_aa: CASSQDTAAPYEQYF
cdr3_length: 16; v_call: TRBV19; d_call: NA; j_call: TRBJ2-5; cdr3_nt: TGTGCCAGTAGTAAGAGACGGAGGTTAAACCAAGAGACCCAGTACTTC; cdr3_aa: CASSKRRRLNQETQYF
cdr3_length: 15; v_call: TRBV6-5; d_call: TRBD2; j_call: TRBJ2-2; cdr3_nt: TGTGCCAGCAGGGCGGCGGGGGGGCGGATCGGGGAGCTGTTTTTT; cdr3_aa: CASRAAGGRIGELFF
cdr3_length: 14; v_call: TRBV28; d_call: TRBD1; j_call: TRBJ1-1; cdr3_nt: TGTGCCAGCAGGGGGACAGGGGGGGTCACTGAAGCTTTCTTT; cdr3_aa: CASRGTGGVTEAFF
cdr3_length: 16; v_call: TRBV28; d_call: TRBD1; j_call: TRBJ2-5; cdr3_nt: TGTGCCAGCAGTACTTTTACAGGGGGCGCAAAAGGGACCCAGTACTTC; cdr3_aa: CASSTFTGGAKGTQYF
cdr3_length: 15; v_call: TRBV19; d_call: TRBD1; j_call: TRBJ1-2; cdr3_nt: TGTGCCAGTAGTCCTGACAGGGGGCTAGACTATGGCTACACCTTC; cdr3_aa: CASSPDRGLDYGYTF
cdr3_length: 16; v_call: TRBV27; d_call: TRBD1; j_call: TRBJ2-1; cdr3_nt: TGTGCCAGCAGACGACTTACAGGGGGAGATTACAATGAGCAGTTCTTC; cdr3_aa: CASRRLTGGDYNEQFF
cdr3_length: 14; v_call: TRBV5-4; d_call: NA; j_call: TRBJ1-1; cdr3_nt: TGTGCCAGCAGCCCCCCCCAGGGGCACACTGAAGCTTTCTTT; cdr3_aa: CASSPPQGHTEAFF
cdr3_length: 17; v_call: TRBV6-4; d_call: TRBD1; j_call: TRBJ2-2; cdr3_nt: TGTGCCAGCAGTGGGGGACAGGAGGGTTCGAACACCGGGGAGCTGTTTTTT; cdr3_aa: CASSGGQEGSNTGELFF
cdr3_length: 15; v_call: TRBV5-1; d_call: NA; j_call: TRBJ2-1; cdr3_nt: TGCGCCAGCAGCTTGGACGGGATCACCTACAATGAGCAGTTCTTC; cdr3_aa: CASSLDGITYNEQFF
cdr3_length: 15; v_call: TRBV5-8; d_call: TRBD2; j_call: TRBJ2-7; cdr3_nt: TGTGCCAGCAGCTTGATAGGACTAGCGGTCTACGAGCAGTACTTC; cdr3_aa: CASSLIGLAVYEQYF